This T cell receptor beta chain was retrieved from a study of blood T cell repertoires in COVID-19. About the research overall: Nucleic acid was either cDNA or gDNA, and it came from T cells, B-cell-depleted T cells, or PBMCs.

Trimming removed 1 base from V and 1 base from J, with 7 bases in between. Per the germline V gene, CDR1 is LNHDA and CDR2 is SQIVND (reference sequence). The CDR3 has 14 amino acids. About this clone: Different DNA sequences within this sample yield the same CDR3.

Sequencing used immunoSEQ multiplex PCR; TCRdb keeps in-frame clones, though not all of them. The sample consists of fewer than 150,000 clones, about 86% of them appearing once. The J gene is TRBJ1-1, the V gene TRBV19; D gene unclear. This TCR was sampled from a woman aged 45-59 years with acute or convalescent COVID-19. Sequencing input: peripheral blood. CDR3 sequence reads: CASSIVPGNTEAFF. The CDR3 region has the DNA TGTGCCAGTAGTATAGTCCCAGGGAACACTGAAGCTTTCTTT. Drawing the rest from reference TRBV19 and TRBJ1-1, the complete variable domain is DGGITQSPKYLFRKEGQNVTLSCEQNLNHDAMYWYRQDPGQGLRLIYYSQIVNDFQKGDIAEGYSVSREKKESFPLTVTSAQKNPTAFYLCASSIVPGNTEAFFGQGTRLTVV.